The sequence of this TCR beta chain was determined in a study of T cells after somatic rescue of genetic block. The protocol was immunoSEQ multiplex PCR, while the TCRdb copy is restricted to in-frame clones and leaves out a portion. The sample yields some 15,000 clones, about 65% seen once. V shed 5 bases and J 5 bases; nucleotides not matched to a gene: 9. The CDR3 covers 14 residues. CDR1 MDHEN and CDR2 SYDVKM come from the germline V gene. This clonotype was sampled from a man between 18 and 29 years old. Sequencing was done on a sample of peripheral blood mononuclear cells (PBMCs). The chain links TRBV28 to TRBJ2-7; 7 nucleotides line up with TRBD2. This chain's CDR3 is CASSPRRGKNEQYF. The CDR3 region has the DNA TGTGCCAGCAGTCCCCGGCGGGGGAAAAACGAGCAGTACTTC.